Following are 30 T cell receptor beta chains from one sample sequenced in a study of T cell responses to AZD1222 COVID-19 vaccine. TCRdb's copy holds only in-frame clones and misses some; the assay was immunoSEQ multiplex PCR. The sample holds some 150,000 clones; just over 90% are singletons and the top ten take 1.5% to 2%. The sequencing used peripheral blood, collected on day 0 of AZD1222 vaccination. The receptors were gathered from an adult in good health.

The V gene is TRBV27, the J gene TRBJ1-2, with D possibly TRBD1 on 5 matching bases. The CDR3 has 12 amino acids. In germline, CDR1 is MNHEY, CDR2 SMNVEV (reference sequence). V lost 8 bases and J lost 10, with 17 bases in between. Written as DNA, the CDR3 is TGTGCCAGCTCAGCGGGACGCCGGTCCTACACCTTC. Translated, it gives CASSAGRRSYTF.

This chain's CDR3 is CASSPHGSGNYEQYF. The CDR3 bases are TGTGCCAGCAGCCCCCATGGTAGCGGGAACTACGAGCAGTACTTC. The chain couples TRBV7-2 to TRBJ2-7; 8 positions agree with TRBD2. Germline values: CDR1 SGHTA, CDR2 FQGNSA. The J segment lost 3 bases and the V segment lost 5 bases, leaving 9 bases of the junction unmatched. This CDR3 region has 15 residues.

The chain links TRBV6-1 to TRBJ1-2; no definite D call. V was trimmed by 0 bases and J by 9 bases, leaving 11 bases between them. CDR3 length: 13 amino acids. Germline lookup yields CDR1 MNHNS and CDR2 SASEGT. CDR3 sequence: CASSEASKGSYTF. Here the CDR3 DNA reads TGTGCCAGCAGTGAAGCATCTAAAGGAAGCTACACCTTC.

The CDR3 bases are TGTGCCAGTAGTATAGGTTGGGCCGGGGGTTACGAGCAGTACTTC. This gives the protein CASSIGWAGGYEQYF. The V and J genes are TRBV19 and TRBJ2-7, with a weak D call TRBD2 (6 bases). CDR1 LNHDA and CDR2 SQIVND come from the germline V gene (reference sequence). The V end lost 1 base, the J end lost 4 bases, and 14 bases lay between the germline ends. The CDR3 has 15 residues. The entire variable domain, with the rest obtained from reference TRBV19 and TRBJ2-7, is as follows: DGGITQSPKYLFRKEGQNVTLSCEQNLNHDAMYWYRQDPGQGLRLIYYSQIVNDFQKGDIAEGYSVSREKKESFPLTVTSAQKNPTAFYLCASSIGWAGGYEQYFGPGTRLTVT.

The CDR3 here is CATSEYRTGEQFF. CDR3 bases: TGTGCCACCAGTGAATATCGGACAGGGGAGCAGTTCTTC. The chain is built from TRBV24-1 and TRBJ2-1; TRBD1 matches 8 bases. The CDR3 contains 13 residues. From germline, CDR1 is KGHDR and CDR2 SFDVKD. Trimming at V came to 4 bases and at J to 10 bases, leaving 5 bases not matched to a gene.

The chain couples TRBV28 to TRBJ1-1; D uncertain. The CDR3 totals 13 residues. The ends were cut back, 9 bases at V and 0 bases at J, with 11 bases in the middle. Germline loops: CDR1 MDHEN, CDR2 SYDVKM. The CDR3 DNA reads as TGTGCCAGTTTCGGAGTAATGAACACTGAAGCTTTCTTT. It specifies CASFGVMNTEAFF.

A word on this clone: Sequence at one end of the junction differs from germline and may be a read error. V is TRBV7-7 and J is TRBJ1-1; TRBD1 matches at 11 bases. The CDR3 sequence is 15 residues long. Germline V gene sequence: CDR1 SSHAT, CDR2 FNYEAQ (reference sequence). CDR3 sequence: CASSVRTGGGTEAFF. The CDR3 DNA reads as TGTGCTAGCAGCGTAAGGACAGGGGGCGGAACTGAAGCTTTCTTT.

A remark on this clone: The junction departs from germline at one end; a sequencing error may be responsible. The chain recombines TRBV11-3 with TRBJ2-2; tentative D call: TRBD2 (5 bases). CDR1 is SGHNT and CDR2 is YENEEA in the germline V gene. The CDR3 extends over 12 amino acids. The CDR3 DNA is TGTGCCAGCAGCTTAGGAGAGGGCCGGGAATATTTT. Residues: CASSLGEGREYF.

In its sample, this clone was seen once. This chain connects TRBV27 to TRBJ1-5; D possibly corresponds to TRBD1 (6 bases). Germline values: CDR1 MNHEY, CDR2 SMNVEV (reference sequence). V gave up 5 bases and J gave up 0 bases, with 8 bases separating them. The CDR3 runs 14 residues. CDR3 nucleotide sequence: TGTGCCAGCAGTCAGGGGTATAGCAATCAGCCCCAGCATTTT. Its translation is CASSQGYSNQPQHF.

The chain combines TRBV28 with TRBJ2-3; 13 bases fit TRBD2. The CDR3 sequence is 17 residues long. V lost 6 bases to trimming and J lost 2 bases; unmatched junction nucleotides: 8. Per the germline V gene, CDR1 is MDHEN and CDR2 is SYDVKM. Written as DNA, the CDR3 is TGTGCCAGCAGCCTTACCGGGACTAGCGGGACCACAGATACGCAGTATTTT. Translation gives CASSLTGTSGTTDTQYF.

In its sample, this clone was seen a few times. V and J are TRBV6-1 and TRBJ1-5, with D uncertain. Germline values: CDR1 MNHNS, CDR2 SASEGT. The length of the CDR3 is 15 residues. V was shortened by 0 bases and J by 6 bases, with 12 bases between the two germline ends. CDR3 bases: TGTGCCAGCAGTGAAGCGCTAGAGGGCGGTCAGCCCCAGCATTTT. The encoded protein is CASSEALEGGQPQHF.

The V gene is TRBV20-1, the J gene TRBJ2-7; D remains ambiguous. Trimming removed 1 base from V and 3 bases from J, with 4 bases in between. Germline CDR1 is DFQATT and CDR2 is SNEGSKA (reference sequence). The CDR3 extends over 11 amino acids. CDR3 sequence reads: CSARAGYEQYF. The CDR3 DNA reads TGCAGTGCTAGAGCGGGCTACGAGCAGTACTTC.

The CDR3 nucleotides are TGTGCCAGCAGTTTCTCGCCCGGAAAAGAGACCCAGTACTTC. It yields the protein CASSFSPGKETQYF. The chain has TRBV28 and TRBJ2-5; no definite D call. Trimming removed 3 bases from V and 3 bases from J, with 11 bases in between. The CDR3 consists of 14 residues. Per the germline V gene, CDR1 is MDHEN and CDR2 is SYDVKM. Combining the CDR3 with reference TRBV28 and TRBJ2-5 gives the whole variable domain DVKVTQSSRYLVKRTGEKVFLECVQDMDHENMFWYRQDPGLGLRLIYFSYDVKMKEKGDIPEGYSVSREKKERFSLILESASTNQTSMYLCASSFSPGKETQYFGPGTRLLVL.

With regard to this clone: Mismatch with germline at one junction end may stem from a read error. This chain links TRBV9 with TRBJ1-3; D is possibly TRBD1 (6 bases). Germline V CDR1 and CDR2: SGDLS, YYNGEE. This CDR3 region has 15 residues. The CDR3, as DNA: TGTGCCAGCAGCGTAGTCGGGGGGGCTGGCAACACCATATATTTT. Translated: CASSVVGGAGNTIYF. The full variable domain, in which reference TRBV9 and TRBJ1-3 provide the parts outside the CDR3, is DSGVTQTPKHLITATGQRVTLRCSPRSGDLSVYWYQQSLDQGLQFLIQYYNGEERAKGNILERFSAQQFPDLHSELNLSSLELGDSALYFCASSVVGGAGNTIYFGEGSWLTVV.

The V call is TRBV5-1, the J call TRBJ2-3; 9 nucleotides align to TRBD2. CDR1 and CDR2 from the germline V gene are SGHRS and YFSETQ. The junction had 6 bases not matched to a gene; V was cut back by 0 bases and J by 4 bases. The CDR3 consists of 16 residues. The CDR3 DNA reads TGCGCCAGCAGCTTGGATCTAGCGGGAAGGGCAGATACGCAGTATTTT. Translating gives CASSLDLAGRADTQYF.

The chain employs TRBV3-1 (or the pseudogene TRBV3-2) and TRBJ1-3, with a weak D call TRBD1 (6 bases). Germline CDR1 reads LGHDT; CDR2 reads YNNKEL (reference sequence). V shed 1 base and J shed 0 bases, with 10 bases lying between them. This CDR3 region has 16 residues. The CDR3 DNA is TGTGCCAGCAGCCAAGGGGGGGCGGTCTCTGGAAACACCATATATTTT. Amino acids: CASSQGGAVSGNTIYF.

This chain connects TRBV7-3 to TRBJ1-2; D is unclear. The CDR3 totals 13 residues. Trimming stripped 5 bases from V and 2 bases from J, with 9 bases between. CDR1 SGHTA and CDR2 FQGTGA come from the germline V gene. The CDR3 nucleotides are TGTGCCAGCAGCCCAACAGCGAACTATGGCTACACCTTC. It translates to CASSPTANYGYTF.

The chain has TRBV11-2 and TRBJ2-7; tentatively, D is TRBD1 (5 bases). CDR3 length equals 16 residues. Germline V gives CDR1 SGHAT, CDR2 FQNNGV. Trimming shortened V by 5 bases and J by 1 base, and 18 bases separated the two germline ends. CDR3 sequence reads: CASSPGWQGRSYEQYF. The DNA for the CDR3 is TGTGCCAGCAGCCCTGGGTGGCAGGGCCGTTCCTACGAGCAGTACTTC.

V usage is TRBV6-5 and J usage is TRBJ2-7, with D possibly TRBD1 on 5 matching bases. Deletions cut 2 bases from V and 0 bases from J, with 11 bases between. This CDR3 spans 15 amino acids. CDR1 and CDR2 from the germline V gene are MNHEY and SVGAGI. The CDR3 sequence is CASSYGARSSYEQYF. The CDR3 coding sequence is TGTGCCAGCAGTTACGGGGCGAGGAGCTCCTACGAGCAGTACTTC.

This sequence joins TRBV24-1 and TRBJ2-2; 13 nucleotides match TRBD2. The CDR3 spans 15 residues. Germline values: CDR1 KGHDR, CDR2 SFDVKD. With 6 bases clipped from V and 4 bases from J, the junction kept 1 base outside the gene matches. DNA for the CDR3: TGTGCCACCAGTCGGACTAGCGGGGGCACCGGGGAGCTGTTTTTT. Its translation: CATSRTSGGTGELFF.

About this clone: Other nucleotide sequences from this sample produce the same CDR3. This chain connects TRBV27 to TRBJ1-2; a weak D match, TRBD1 (6 bases). The germline V and J ends were trimmed by 3 bases and 4 bases, with 9 bases remaining between them. Germline assignment: CDR1 MNHEY and CDR2 SMNVEV (reference sequence). This CDR3 contains 13 residues. CDR3 protein: CASSLSQGYGYTF. DNA of the CDR3: TGTGCCAGCAGTTTGTCACAGGGCTATGGCTACACCTTC.

CDR3 in amino acids: CASTTTSGRGSYNEQFF. CDR3 in DNA: TGTGCCAGCACTACAACTAGCGGGAGGGGCTCCTACAATGAGCAGTTCTTC. The chain links TRBV7-9 to TRBJ2-1, with TRBD2 matching over 13 bases. This CDR3 region has 17 residues. Germline CDR1 SEHNR, CDR2 FQNEAQ (reference sequence). J gave up 0 bases and V 7 bases, and 6 bases lay outside the gene matches.

The chain employs TRBV11-2 and TRBJ2-4; 16 bases match TRBD2. The ends lost 6 bases at V and 7 bases at J; junction bases unmatched: 3. The germline gives CDR1 SGHAT, CDR2 FQNNGV. The CDR3 has 15 residues. In DNA, the CDR3 is TGTGCCAGCAGATTGGGACTAGCGGGAGGGAACATTCAGTACTTC. Protein: CASRLGLAGGNIQYF.

The genes are TRBV7-9 and TRBJ1-4, with D unresolved. Deletions cut 1 base from V and 8 bases from J, with 14 bases between. CDR3 length: 15 amino acids. Per germline, CDR1 SEHNR and CDR2 FQNEAQ (reference sequence). CDR3 amino acids: CASSLGSGSREKLFF. CDR3 in DNA: TGTGCCAGCAGCTTAGGGAGCGGGTCCAGGGAAAAACTGTTTTTT.

V usage is TRBV7-9 and J usage is TRBJ1-1; D gene uncertain. Germline CDR1 SEHNR, CDR2 FQNEAQ (reference sequence). V dropped 3 bases and J dropped 0 bases, with 14 bases sitting between them. This CDR3 is 16 amino acids long. The CDR3 nucleotides read TGTGCCAGCAGCTTGGGCCTAAGCGGACTGAACACTGAAGCTTTCTTT. Translation gives CASSLGLSGLNTEAFF.

The chain carries TRBV24-1 and TRBJ1-5; 8 bases are shared with TRBD1. This CDR3 is built from 14 residues. The V segment lost 2 bases and the J segment 6 bases; nucleotides outside the gene matches: 2. Per the germline V gene, CDR1 is KGHDR and CDR2 is SFDVKD. CDR3 sequence reads: CATSDSTGAQPQHF. CDR3 in DNA: TGTGCCACCAGTGATTCGACAGGGGCTCAGCCCCAGCATTTT.

The chain combines TRBV7-3 with TRBJ1-5, with a possible D match to TRBD1 (6 bases). CDR1 and CDR2 from the germline V gene are SGHTA and FQGTGA. With 8 bases removed from V and 2 bases from J, the gap between germline ends came to 16 bases. The CDR3 totals 15 residues. CDR3 in amino acids: CASRSGGGGNQPQHF. Here the CDR3 DNA reads TGTGCCAGCCGCTCCGGGGGGGGCGGCAATCAGCCCCAGCATTTT.

V is TRBV7-3 and J is TRBJ2-3; D is uncertain. The V end lost 2 bases, the J end lost 7 bases, and 13 bases lay between the germline ends. CDR1 and CDR2 (germline): SGHTA, FQGTGA. This CDR3 is 14 amino acids long. CDR3 sequence (DNA): TGTGCCAGCAGCTTAGCGGAATCCCCAAATACGCAGTATTTT. Protein: CASSLAESPNTQYF.

The genes are TRBV4-2 and TRBJ2-5; 8 bases agree with TRBD2. J lost 4 bases, V lost 1 base, and 8 bases had no gene match. The CDR3 length is 16 residues. The germline gives CDR1 LGHNA, CDR2 YNFKEQ. The CDR3 nucleotides read TGTGCCAGCAGCCAAGGGCAGGCGGGAGGAGTAGAGACCCAGTACTTC. This codes for CASSQGQAGGVETQYF.

The gene calls are TRBV5-6 and TRBJ1-1; TRBD1 matches 8 bases. The junction had 6 bases not matched to a gene; V was cut back by 0 bases and J by 5 bases. The germline V gene encodes CDR1 SGHDT and CDR2 YYEEEE. This CDR3 spans 15 amino acids. The CDR3 nucleotides are TGTGCCAGCAGCTTGGGGGCAGGGGGCTTTACTGAAGCTTTCTTT. It yields the protein CASSLGAGGFTEAFF. The full variable domain, completed using reference TRBV5-6 and TRBJ1-1, is DAGVTQSPTHLIKTRGQQVTLRCSPKSGHDTVSWYQQALGQGPQFIFQYYEEEERQRGNFPDRFSGHQFPNYSSELNVNALLLGDSALYLCASSLGAGGFTEAFFGQGTRLTVV.